Each of the 18 T cell receptor beta chains below was sequenced from the same sample in a study of cytotoxic CD8 clonotypes in ibrutinib-treated CLL. Clones were read by immunoSEQ multiplex PCR, and TCRdb kept only the in-frame ones, dropping some. The sample lists about 310,000 clones, approximately 80% occurring once. Sequencing used PBMCs, obtained before ibrutinib treatment. The origin of the receptors is a human donor with chronic lymphocytic leukemia.

The chain recombines TRBV7-8 with TRBJ1-3; tentative D call: TRBD1 (5 bases). V dropped 5 bases and J dropped 0 bases, with 8 bases sitting between them. CDR1 is SGHVS, CDR2 FQNEAQ, per germline. The CDR3 runs to 14 residues. This chain's CDR3 is CASSTTVSGNTIYF. The CDR3 DNA follows: TGTGCCAGCAGCACGACAGTCTCTGGAAACACCATATATTTT.

The chain joins TRBV7-8 to TRBJ2-1, with 8 nucleotides matching TRBD2. There are 15 residues in the CDR3. CDR1 and CDR2 from the germline V gene are SGHVS and FQNEAQ. Trimming at V came to 5 bases and at J to 6 bases, leaving 9 bases not matched to a gene. The CDR3 loop reads CASSLRPGTSNEQFF. The CDR3 nucleotides read TGTGCCAGCAGCCTGCGACCCGGGACTAGCAATGAGCAGTTCTTC.

This clone came up once. The rearrangement uses TRBV18 and TRBJ2-2; D ambiguous. In germline, CDR1 is KGHSH, CDR2 LQKENI. With 5 bases removed from V and 0 bases from J, the gap between germline ends came to 10 bases. The CDR3 sequence is 15 residues long. CDR3 bases: TGTGCCAGCTCATCTCCTCCAGCGAACACCGGGGAGCTGTTTTTT. It translates to CASSSPPANTGELFF.

The chain carries TRBV6-4 and TRBJ2-1; D is ambiguous. This CDR3 has 13 residues. V dropped 4 bases and J dropped 8 bases, with 12 bases sitting between them. Germline V gene sequence: CDR1 MRHNA, CDR2 SNTAGT. The CDR3: CASSALRFDEQFF. CDR3 sequence (DNA): TGTGCCAGCAGTGCCCTACGGTTCGATGAGCAGTTCTTC.

The DNA of the CDR3 is TGCGCCAGCAGTGACGGGACAGGGACTGTACGGGTGACCCAGTACTTC. Translated, it gives CASSDGTGTVRVTQYF. The chain has TRBV10-1 and TRBJ2-5; 9 positions match TRBD1. Trimming at V came to 3 bases and at J to 7 bases, leaving 12 bases not matched to a gene. Germline V CDR1 and CDR2: WNHNN, SYGVQD (reference sequence). This CDR3 contains 16 residues.

The V and J genes are TRBV25-1 and TRBJ2-1; 10 nucleotides agree with TRBD2. This CDR3 has 15 amino acids. Unmatched junction bases numbered 9, after V lost 4 bases and J lost 9 bases. Germline CDR1 and CDR2: MGHDK and SYGVNS. The CDR3 protein is CASSGTSGVSSEQFF. Written as DNA, the CDR3 is TGTGCCAGCAGTGGGACTAGCGGAGTTTCTTCTGAGCAGTTCTTC.

This chain connects TRBV29-1 to TRBJ2-7; 7 bases align to TRBD1. This CDR3 comprises 11 residues. The V segment lost 4 bases and the J segment 6 bases; nucleotides outside the gene matches: 3. In germline, CDR1 is SQVTM, CDR2 ANQGSEA. The CDR3 is CSVGQGGEQYF. The CDR3 region has the DNA TGCAGCGTTGGACAGGGTGGCGAGCAGTACTTC.

This clone was counted a few times. The V call is TRBV13, the J call TRBJ2-7, with D perhaps being TRBD1 or TRBD2 (5 bases each). This CDR3 has 14 residues. From germline, CDR1 is PRHDT and CDR2 FYEKMQ (reference sequence). V lost 3 bases to trimming and J lost 0 bases, with 9 bases between them. The CDR3 region is CASSFGTSSYEQYF. CDR3 coding DNA: TGTGCCAGCAGCTTCGGGACGTCCTCCTACGAGCAGTACTTC.

The CDR3 region is CASSTRGLPGDTQYF. The DNA of the CDR3 is TGTGCCAGCAGCACCCGCGGACTGCCAGGGGATACGCAGTATTTT. V and J are TRBV28 and TRBJ2-3; D may match TRBD1 or TRBD2 (5 bases each). Between the trimmed V and J ends, which lost 6 bases and 6 bases, there was a span of 19 bases. Germline CDR1 MDHEN, CDR2 SYDVKM. The CDR3 loop spans 15 amino acids.

The chain carries TRBV7-2 and TRBJ2-3; 9 bases fit TRBD1. V shed 2 bases and J 0 bases; nucleotides not matched to a gene: 3. This CDR3 contains 16 residues. Germline V gene sequence: CDR1 SGHTA, CDR2 FQGNSA. The CDR3 nucleotides read TGTGCCAGCAGCTTAAACAGGGGGCGAAGCACAGATACGCAGTATTTT. Protein: CASSLNRGRSTDTQYF.

The chain recombines TRBV28 with TRBJ2-7; 7 bases are shared with TRBD2. Trimming took 2 bases from V and 2 from J; bases not matched to a gene: 6. The germline V gene encodes CDR1 MDHEN and CDR2 SYDVKM. The CDR3 contains 15 residues. The CDR3 sequence is CASSLATSRTYEQYF. The CDR3 DNA follows: TGTGCCAGCAGTTTAGCGACTAGCAGAACCTACGAGCAGTACTTC. The variable domain in full, with the rest retrieved from reference TRBV28 and TRBJ2-7, is DVKVTQSSRYLVKRTGEKVFLECVQDMDHENMFWYRQDPGLGLRLIYFSYDVKMKEKGDIPEGYSVSREKKERFSLILESASTNQTSMYLCASSLATSRTYEQYFGPGTRLTVT.

The chain couples TRBV6-5 to TRBJ2-2, with unresolved D. The CDR3 totals 12 residues. V lost 9 bases and J lost 2, with 7 bases in between. Germline V lookup: CDR1 MNHEY, CDR2 SVGAGI. The CDR3 protein is CARILNTGELFF. In nucleotides, the CDR3 is TGTGCCAGAATCCTAAACACCGGGGAGCTGTTTTTT.

The chain is built from TRBV11-2 and TRBJ2-7; 8 positions match TRBD1. Trimming took 0 bases from V and 3 from J; bases not matched to a gene: 4. From germline, CDR1 is SGHAT and CDR2 FQNNGV. The CDR3 covers 15 residues. The DNA of the CDR3 is TGTGCCAGCAGCTTAGATCGGACAGGGTTCTACGAGCAGTACTTC. This encodes CASSLDRTGFYEQYF.

In its sample, this clone was seen a few times. The same CDR3 can be traced to other DNA sequences in this sample. The rearrangement joins TRBV6-4 to TRBJ2-3; D may correspond to TRBD1 or TRBD2 (5 bases each). Germline values: CDR1 MRHNA, CDR2 SNTAGT. V shed 6 bases and J shed 6 bases, with 13 bases lying between them. The CDR3 loop spans 13 amino acids. The CDR3 sequence: CASSEGPSDTQYF. The CDR3 DNA sequence: TGTGCCAGCAGCGAGGGACCGAGCGATACGCAGTATTTT.

Remarks on this clone: Different DNA sequences within this sample yield the same CDR3. The rearrangement joins TRBV9 to TRBJ1-1; no firm D call. V was trimmed by 0 bases and J by 0 bases, leaving 3 bases between them. The CDR3 runs 13 residues. Germline CDR1 SGDLS, CDR2 YYNGEE. DNA for the CDR3: TGTGCCAGCAGCGTAGCGGTGAACACTGAAGCTTTCTTT. This sequence encodes CASSVAVNTEAFF.

The chain's CDR3 is CASSMSGTDTQYF. The CDR3 region has the DNA TGTGCCAGTAGTATGAGCGGCACAGATACGCAGTATTTT. J is TRBJ2-3 and V is TRBV19; no clear D gene. CDR3 size: 13 residues. Between the trimmed V and J ends, which lost 3 bases and 1 base, there was a span of 5 bases. CDR1 and CDR2 (germline): LNHDA, SQIVND (reference sequence).

The V call is TRBV19, the J call TRBJ2-7, with D perhaps matching TRBD2 (5 bases). This CDR3 has 15 amino acids. The V gene lost 5 bases and the J gene lost 5 bases, with 19 bases spanning the gap. Germline loops: CDR1 LNHDA, CDR2 SQIVND (reference sequence). The CDR3 bases are TGTGCCAGTAGTTTTCGAAGGGAGCAGCCTGACGAGCAGTACTTC. Protein: CASSFRREQPDEQYF.

This clone was seen only a few times. The V gene is TRBV5-1, the J gene TRBJ2-3; unclear D gene. Germline CDR1 is SGHRS and CDR2 is YFSETQ. The CDR3 is 14 residues long. With 1 base removed from V and 1 base from J, the gap between germline ends came to 7 bases. The CDR3 loop reads CASSLQRGTDTQYF. CDR3 bases: TGCGCCAGCAGCTTGCAGAGAGGCACAGATACGCAGTATTTT.